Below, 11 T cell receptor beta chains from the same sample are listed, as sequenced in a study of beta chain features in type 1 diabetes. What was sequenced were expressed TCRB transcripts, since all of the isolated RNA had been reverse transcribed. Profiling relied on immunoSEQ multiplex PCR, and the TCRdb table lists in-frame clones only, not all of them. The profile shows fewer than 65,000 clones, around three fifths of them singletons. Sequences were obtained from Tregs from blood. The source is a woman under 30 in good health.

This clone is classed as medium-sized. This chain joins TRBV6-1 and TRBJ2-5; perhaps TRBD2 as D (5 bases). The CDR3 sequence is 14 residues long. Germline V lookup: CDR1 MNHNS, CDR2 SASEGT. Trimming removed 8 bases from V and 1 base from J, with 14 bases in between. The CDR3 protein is CASATRGSQETQYF. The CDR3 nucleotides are TGTGCCAGCGCTACTAGAGGATCCCAAGAGACCCAGTACTTC.

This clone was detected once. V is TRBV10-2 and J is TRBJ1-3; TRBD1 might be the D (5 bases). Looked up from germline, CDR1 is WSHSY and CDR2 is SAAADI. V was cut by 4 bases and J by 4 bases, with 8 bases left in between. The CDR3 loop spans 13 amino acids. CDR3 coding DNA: TGCGCCAGCAGTGGACAGATAGGAAACACCATATATTTT. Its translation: CASSGQIGNTIYF.

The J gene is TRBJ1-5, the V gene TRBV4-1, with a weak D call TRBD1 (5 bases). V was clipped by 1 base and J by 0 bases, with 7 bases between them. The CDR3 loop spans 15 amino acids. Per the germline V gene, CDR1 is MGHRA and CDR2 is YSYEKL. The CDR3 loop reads CASSQVQGSNQPQHF. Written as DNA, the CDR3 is TGCGCCAGCAGCCAAGTTCAGGGTAGCAATCAGCCCCAGCATTTT.

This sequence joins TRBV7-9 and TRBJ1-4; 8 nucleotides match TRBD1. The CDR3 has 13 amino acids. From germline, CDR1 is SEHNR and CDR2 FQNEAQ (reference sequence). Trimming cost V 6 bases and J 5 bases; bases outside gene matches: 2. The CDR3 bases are TGTGCCAGCAGTCGACAGGGGAATGAAAAACTGTTTTTT. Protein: CASSRQGNEKLFF.

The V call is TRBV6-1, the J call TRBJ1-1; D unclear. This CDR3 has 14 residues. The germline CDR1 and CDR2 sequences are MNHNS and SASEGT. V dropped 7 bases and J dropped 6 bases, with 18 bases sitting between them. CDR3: CASNSRTGRPEAFF. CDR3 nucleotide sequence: TGTGCCAGCAATAGTAGGACCGGGAGACCTGAAGCTTTCTTT.

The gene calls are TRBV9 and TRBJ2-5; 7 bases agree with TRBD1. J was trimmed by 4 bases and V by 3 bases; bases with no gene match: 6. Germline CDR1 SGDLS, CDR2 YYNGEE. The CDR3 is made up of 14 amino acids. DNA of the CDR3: TGTGCCAGCAGCGCTAGACAGGGACGAGAGACCCAGTACTTC. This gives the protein CASSARQGRETQYF.

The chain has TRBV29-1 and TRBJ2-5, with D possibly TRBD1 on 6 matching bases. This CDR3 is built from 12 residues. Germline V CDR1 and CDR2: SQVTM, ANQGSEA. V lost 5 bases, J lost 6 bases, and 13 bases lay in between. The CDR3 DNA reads TGCAGCGTTTTACAGGGAGCCCAGACCCAGTACTTC. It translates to CSVLQGAQTQYF.

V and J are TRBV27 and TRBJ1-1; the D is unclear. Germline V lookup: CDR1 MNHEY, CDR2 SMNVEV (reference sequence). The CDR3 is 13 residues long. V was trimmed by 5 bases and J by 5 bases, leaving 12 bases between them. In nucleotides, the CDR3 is TGTGCCAGCAGTATCCGGGAGGGAACTGAAGCTTTCTTT. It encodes CASSIREGTEAFF.

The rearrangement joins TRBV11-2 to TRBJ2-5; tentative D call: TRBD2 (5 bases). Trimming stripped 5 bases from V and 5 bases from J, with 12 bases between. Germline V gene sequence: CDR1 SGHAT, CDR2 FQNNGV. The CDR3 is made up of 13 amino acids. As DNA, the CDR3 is TGTGCCAGCAGCCCGAGGGTCTGGGAGACCCAGTACTTC. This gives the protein CASSPRVWETQYF.

The CDR3 is CASSKGQGGSGANVLTF. CDR3 coding DNA: TGCGCCAGCAGCAAGGGGCAGGGGGGAAGTGGGGCCAACGTCCTGACTTTC. The chain uses TRBV5-1 and TRBJ2-6, with D perhaps matching TRBD1 (7 bases). V gave up 4 bases and J gave up 3 bases, with 17 bases separating them. Germline V gene sequence: CDR1 SGHRS, CDR2 YFSETQ. The CDR3 is 17 residues long.

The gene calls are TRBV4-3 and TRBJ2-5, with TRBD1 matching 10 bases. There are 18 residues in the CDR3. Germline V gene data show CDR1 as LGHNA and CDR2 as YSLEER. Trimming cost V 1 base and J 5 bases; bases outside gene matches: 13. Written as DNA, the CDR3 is TGCGCCAGCAGCCAAGGTTCGGGACAGGGGACTAGAATGGAGACCCAGTACTTC. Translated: CASSQGSGQGTRMETQYF.